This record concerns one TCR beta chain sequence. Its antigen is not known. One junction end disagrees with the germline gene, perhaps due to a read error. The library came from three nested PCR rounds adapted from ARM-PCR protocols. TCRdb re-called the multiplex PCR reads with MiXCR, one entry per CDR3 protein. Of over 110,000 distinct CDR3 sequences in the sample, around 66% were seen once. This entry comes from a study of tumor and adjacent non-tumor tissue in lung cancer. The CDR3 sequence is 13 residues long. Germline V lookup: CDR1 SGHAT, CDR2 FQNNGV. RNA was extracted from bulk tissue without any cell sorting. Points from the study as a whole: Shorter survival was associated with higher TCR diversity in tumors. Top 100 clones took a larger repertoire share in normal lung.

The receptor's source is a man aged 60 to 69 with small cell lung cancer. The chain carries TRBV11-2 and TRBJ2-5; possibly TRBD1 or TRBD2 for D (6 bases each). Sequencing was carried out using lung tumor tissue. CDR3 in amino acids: CARSLTGAETQHF. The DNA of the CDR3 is TGTGCCAGGAGTTTAACGGGGGCCGAGACCCAGCACTTC.